This T cell receptor beta chain was captured by sequencing in a study of human T cells and chemical hapten exposure. Whole-study context: Skin on the upper inner arm, approximately 2 cm by approximately 2 cm in size, was sensitized with 2% DPC. For the roughly 23-week duration of the study, patients were given weekly doses of diphenylcyclopropenone on the scalp. Regarding the study as a whole: Counts of expanded TCRs (at PT1) showed a positive correlation with patch test score.

Germline CDR1 SGHAT, CDR2 FQNNGV. The CDR3 spans 13 residues. The V end lost 5 bases, the J end lost 1 base, and 8 bases lay between the germline ends. This clonotype was counted at least ten times. Its antigen is still unknown. TCRdb called the RACE reads again in MiXCR, with one record for every CDR3 protein. The data show tens of thousands of distinct CDR3 sequences, about 10% seen once. Time point denoted: patch test 1, 2 weeks after DPC sensitization. Treatment described: therapeutic diphenylcyclopropenone sensitization with weekly scalp DPC. The chain employs TRBV11-2 and TRBJ1-2, with a weak D call TRBD1 (5 bases). The TCR comes from a woman between 45 and 65 years old with alopecia areata. Some clones in this sample may be carry-over from other donors' samples. Source: whole blood, taken in connection with sensitization to the hapten diphenylcyclopropenone (DPC). CDR3 DNA sequence: TGTGCCAGCAGCCCAGGGCATAACTATGGCTACACCTTC. Translating it yields CASSPGHNYGYTF.